This T cell receptor (beta chain) was sequenced for a study of T cells in women clearing cervical HPV infection. On this clone itself: The sequence runs out 3 residues before the end of the CDR3; the remainder is reconstructed from the germline J gene.

Only in-frame clones appear in the TCRdb table, and some are missing; sequencing was by immunoSEQ multiplex PCR. This sample's table has about 22,000 clones. Prevalent HPV16 infections were excluded; only incident single HPV16 infections included. Cervical HPV DNA detected by MY09/MY11 PCR, typed by dot-blot. The CDR3 extends over 14 amino acids. Trimming left V 4 bases short and J 4 bases short, with 13 bases between. Germline V lookup: CDR1 LNHDA, CDR2 SQIVND (reference sequence). Sequencing was performed on blood buffy coat. The chain recombines TRBV19 with TRBJ1-2; D is ambiguous. The TCR sequence derives from a woman between 18 and 70 years old with a cervical HPV16 infection that either progressed to CIN3+ or cleared (not recorded which). Partial CDR3 DNA: TGTGCCAGTAGTACCCGGGGAGAGAGCTATGGC. It is translated as CASSTRGESYG. The CDR3 in full is CASSTRGESYGYTF.